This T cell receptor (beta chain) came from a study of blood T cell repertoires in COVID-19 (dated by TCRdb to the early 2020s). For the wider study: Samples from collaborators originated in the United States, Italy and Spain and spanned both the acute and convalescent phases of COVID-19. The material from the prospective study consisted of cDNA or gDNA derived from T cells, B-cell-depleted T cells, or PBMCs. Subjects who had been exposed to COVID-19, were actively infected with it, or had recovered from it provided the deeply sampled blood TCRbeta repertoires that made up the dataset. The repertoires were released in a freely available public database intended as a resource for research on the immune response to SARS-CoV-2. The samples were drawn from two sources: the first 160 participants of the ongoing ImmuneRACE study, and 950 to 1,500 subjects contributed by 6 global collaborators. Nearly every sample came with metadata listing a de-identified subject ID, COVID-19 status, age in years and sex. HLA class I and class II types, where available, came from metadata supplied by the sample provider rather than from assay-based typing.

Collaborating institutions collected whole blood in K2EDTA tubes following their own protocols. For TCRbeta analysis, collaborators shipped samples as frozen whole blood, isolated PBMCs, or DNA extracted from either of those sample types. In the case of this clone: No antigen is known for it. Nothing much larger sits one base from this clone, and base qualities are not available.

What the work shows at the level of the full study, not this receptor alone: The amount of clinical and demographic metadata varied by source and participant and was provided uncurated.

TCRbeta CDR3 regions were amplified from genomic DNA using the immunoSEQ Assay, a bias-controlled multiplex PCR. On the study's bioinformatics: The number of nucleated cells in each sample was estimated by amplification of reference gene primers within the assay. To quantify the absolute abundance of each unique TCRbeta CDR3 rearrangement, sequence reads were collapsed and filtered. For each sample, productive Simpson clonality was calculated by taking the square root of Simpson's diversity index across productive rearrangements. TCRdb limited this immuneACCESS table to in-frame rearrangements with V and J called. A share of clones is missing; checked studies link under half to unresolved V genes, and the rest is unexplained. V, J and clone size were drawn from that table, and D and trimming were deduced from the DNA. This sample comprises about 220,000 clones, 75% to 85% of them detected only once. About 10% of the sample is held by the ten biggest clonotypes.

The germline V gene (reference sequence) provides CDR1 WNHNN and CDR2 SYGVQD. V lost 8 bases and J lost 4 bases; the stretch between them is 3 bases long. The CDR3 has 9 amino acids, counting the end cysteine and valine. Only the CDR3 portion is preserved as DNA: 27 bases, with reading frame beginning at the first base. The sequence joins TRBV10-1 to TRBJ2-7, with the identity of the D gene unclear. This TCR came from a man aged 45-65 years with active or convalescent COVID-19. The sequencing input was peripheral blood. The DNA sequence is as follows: TGCGCCAGCCCTTACGAGCAGTACGTC. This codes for CASPYEQYV.